This T cell receptor beta chain was profiled in a study of spatial heterogeneity in lung cancer. Across the whole study: A unique TCR and UMI combination showed up more than ten times in raw reads, on average. Study-wide results and limits: The study found ubiquitous expanded tumor TCRs in blood more at resection than follow-up.

This clonotype showed up many times. Its antigen is currently unknown. TCRdb re-analysed the 5' RACE reads in MiXCR, keeping a single row per CDR3 protein. The sample holds more than 50,000 distinct CDR3 sequences, roughly 6.5% seen once. Specified time point: sample taken at primary tumor resection. Sequencing was performed on whole RNA extracted from tumor and nontumor lung tissue, or from frozen PBMC, and the material was left unsorted. Trimming left V 0 bases short and J 1 base short, with 7 bases between. The germline V gene has CDR1 SGHRS and CDR2 YFSETQ. This CDR3 region has 14 residues. This specimen consisted of PBMCs, obtained at surgery. This receptor was taken from a female donor with early-stage non-small cell lung cancer. The chain has TRBV5-1 and TRBJ1-1; a weak D match, TRBD1 (6 bases). The CDR3 DNA reads as TGCGCCAGCAGCTTGGGGGGGCGGAACACTGAAGCTTTCTTT. Its protein product is CASSLGGRNTEAFF.